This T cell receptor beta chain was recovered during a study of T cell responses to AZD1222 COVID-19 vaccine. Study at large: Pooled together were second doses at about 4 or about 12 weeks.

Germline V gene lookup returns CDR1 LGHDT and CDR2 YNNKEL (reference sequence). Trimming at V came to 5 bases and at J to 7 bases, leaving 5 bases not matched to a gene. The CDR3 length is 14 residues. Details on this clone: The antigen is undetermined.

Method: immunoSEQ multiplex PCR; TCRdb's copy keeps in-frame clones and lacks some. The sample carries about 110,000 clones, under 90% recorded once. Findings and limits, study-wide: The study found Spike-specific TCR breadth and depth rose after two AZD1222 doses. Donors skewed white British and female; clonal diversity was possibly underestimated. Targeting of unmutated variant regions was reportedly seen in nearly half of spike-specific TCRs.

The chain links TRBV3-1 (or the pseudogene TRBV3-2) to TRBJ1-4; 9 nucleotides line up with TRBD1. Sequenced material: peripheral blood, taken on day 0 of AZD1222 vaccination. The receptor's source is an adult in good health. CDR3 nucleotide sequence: TGTGCCAGCAGCAACAGGGGGCCTAGTGAAAAACTGTTTTTT. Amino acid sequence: CASSNRGPSEKLFF.